This T cell receptor beta chain originates from a study of cytomegalovirus exposure and HLA in healthy donors. Whole-study results and caveats: The study designated some 180 TCR beta chains cytomegalovirus-associated.

Here immunoSEQ multiplex PCR was the method, and the copy in TCRdb shows in-frame clones only, minus some. The data contain 200,000 to 250,000 clones, around 86% of them singletons. About this clone itself: Its target is not known.

The trim removed 4 bases at V and 3 bases at J, leaving 7 bases unmatched. The germline V gene encodes CDR1 SEHNR and CDR2 FQNEAQ (reference sequence). The CDR3 is 15 amino acids. Sequenced material: PBMCs. The chain links TRBV7-9 to TRBJ2-7, with TRBD2 matching 9 bases. The TCR was taken from a woman aged 18-35 years in good health and CMV-seropositive. The CDR3 sequence is CASSSIAGEFYEQYF. CDR3 DNA: TGTGCCAGCAGCTCAATAGCGGGAGAATTCTACGAGCAGTACTTC.